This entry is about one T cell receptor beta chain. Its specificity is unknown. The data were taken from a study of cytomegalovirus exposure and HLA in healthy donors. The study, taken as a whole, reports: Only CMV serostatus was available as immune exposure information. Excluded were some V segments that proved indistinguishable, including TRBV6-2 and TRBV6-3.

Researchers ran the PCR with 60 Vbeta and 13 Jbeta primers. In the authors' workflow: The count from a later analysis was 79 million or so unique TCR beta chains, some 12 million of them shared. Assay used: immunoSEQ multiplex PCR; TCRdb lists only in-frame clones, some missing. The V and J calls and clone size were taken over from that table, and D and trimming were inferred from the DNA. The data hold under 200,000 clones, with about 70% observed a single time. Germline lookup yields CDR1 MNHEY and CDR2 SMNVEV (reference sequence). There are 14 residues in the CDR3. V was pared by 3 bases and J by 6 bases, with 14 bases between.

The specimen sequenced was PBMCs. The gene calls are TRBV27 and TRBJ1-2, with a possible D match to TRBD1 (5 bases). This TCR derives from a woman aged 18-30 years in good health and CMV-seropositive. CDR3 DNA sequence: TGTGCCAGCAGTTTCAGGGAGGGATTAGATGGCTACACCTTC. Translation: CASSFREGLDGYTF.